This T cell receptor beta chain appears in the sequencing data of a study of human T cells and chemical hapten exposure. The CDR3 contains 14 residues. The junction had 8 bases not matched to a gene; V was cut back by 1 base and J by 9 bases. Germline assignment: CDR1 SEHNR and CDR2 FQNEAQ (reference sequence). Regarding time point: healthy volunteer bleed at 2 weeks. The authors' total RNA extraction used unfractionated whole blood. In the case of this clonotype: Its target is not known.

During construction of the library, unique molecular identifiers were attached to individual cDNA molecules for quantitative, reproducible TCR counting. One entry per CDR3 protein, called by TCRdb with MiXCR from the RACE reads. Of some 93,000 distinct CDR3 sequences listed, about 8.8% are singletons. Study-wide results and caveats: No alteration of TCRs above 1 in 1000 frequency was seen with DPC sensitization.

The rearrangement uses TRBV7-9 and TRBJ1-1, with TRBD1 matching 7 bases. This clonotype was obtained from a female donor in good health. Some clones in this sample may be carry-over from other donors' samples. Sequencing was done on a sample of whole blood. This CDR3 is CASSLGYLGGQAFF. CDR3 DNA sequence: TGTGCCAGCAGCTTAGGGTATTTAGGGGGCCAAGCTTTCTTT.